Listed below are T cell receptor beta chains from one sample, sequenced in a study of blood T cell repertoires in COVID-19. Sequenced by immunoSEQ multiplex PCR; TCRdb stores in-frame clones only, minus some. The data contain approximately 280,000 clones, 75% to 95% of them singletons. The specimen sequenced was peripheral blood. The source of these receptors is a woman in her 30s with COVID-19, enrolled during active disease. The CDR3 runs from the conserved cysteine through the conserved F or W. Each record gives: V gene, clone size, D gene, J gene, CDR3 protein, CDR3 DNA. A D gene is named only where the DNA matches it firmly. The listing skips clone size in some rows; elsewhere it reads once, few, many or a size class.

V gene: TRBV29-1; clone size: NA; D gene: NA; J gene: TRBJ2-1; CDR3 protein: CSVDPDYGEQFF; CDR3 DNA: TGCAGCGTTGACCCCGACTATGGTGAGCAGTTCTTC
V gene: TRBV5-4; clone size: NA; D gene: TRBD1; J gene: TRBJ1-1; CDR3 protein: CASSGATGPNTEAFF; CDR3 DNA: TGTGCCAGCAGCGGGGCGACAGGGCCGAACACTGAAGCTTTCTTT
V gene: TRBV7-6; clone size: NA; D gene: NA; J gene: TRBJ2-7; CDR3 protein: CASSRRSSDEQYF; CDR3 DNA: TGTGCCAGCAGCCGCAGGTCCTCGGACGAGCAGTACTTC
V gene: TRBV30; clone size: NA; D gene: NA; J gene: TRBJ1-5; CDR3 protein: CAWSVTTQPQHF; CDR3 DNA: TGTGCCTGGAGTGTAACAACGCAGCCCCAGCATTTT
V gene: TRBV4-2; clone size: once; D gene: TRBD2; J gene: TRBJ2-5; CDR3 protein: CASSQEGLAGGGLETQYF; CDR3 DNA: TGTGCCAGCAGCCAAGAGGGACTAGCGGGAGGTGGGCTGGAGACCCAGTACTTC
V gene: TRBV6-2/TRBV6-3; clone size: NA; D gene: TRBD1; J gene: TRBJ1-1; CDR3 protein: CASSYSHWDRGTEAFF; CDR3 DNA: TGTGCCAGCAGTTACTCCCACTGGGACAGGGGAACTGAAGCTTTCTTT
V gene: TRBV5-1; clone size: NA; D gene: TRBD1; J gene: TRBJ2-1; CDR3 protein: CASSPRGTGVYEQFF; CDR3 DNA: TGCGCCAGCAGCCCGCGGGGGACAGGGGTGTATGAGCAGTTCTTC
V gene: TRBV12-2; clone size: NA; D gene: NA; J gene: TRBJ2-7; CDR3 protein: CASRARWSGTYEQYF; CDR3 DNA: TGTGCAAGTCGCGCTCGCTGGTCCGGGACCTACGAGCAGTACTTC
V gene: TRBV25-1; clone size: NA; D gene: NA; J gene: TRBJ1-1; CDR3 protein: CASSGVGNTEAFF; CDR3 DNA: TGTGCCAGCAGTGGCGTTGGGAACACTGAAGCTTTCTTT
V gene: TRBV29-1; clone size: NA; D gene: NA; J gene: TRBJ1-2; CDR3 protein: CSVARDYGYTF; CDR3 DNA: TGCAGCGTCGCCCGCGACTATGGCTACACCTTC
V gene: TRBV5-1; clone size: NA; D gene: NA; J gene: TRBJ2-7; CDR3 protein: CASSLVEAVTFDEQYF; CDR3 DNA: TGCGCCAGCAGCTTGGTAGAGGCTGTCACCTTCGACGAGCAGTACTTC
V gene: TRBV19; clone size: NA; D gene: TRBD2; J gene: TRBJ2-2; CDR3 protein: CASLPGTSYTGELFF; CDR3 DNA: TGTGCCAGTCTACCCGGGACTAGCTACACCGGGGAGCTGTTTTTT
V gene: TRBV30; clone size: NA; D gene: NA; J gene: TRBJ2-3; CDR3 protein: CARQKSTDTQYF; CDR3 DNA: TGTGCCCGACAGAAAAGCACAGATACGCAGTATTTT
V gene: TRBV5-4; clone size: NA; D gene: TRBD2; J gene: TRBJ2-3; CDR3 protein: CASSLLAGATDTQYF; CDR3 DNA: TGTGCCAGCAGCTTGCTAGCGGGAGCCACAGATACGCAGTATTTT
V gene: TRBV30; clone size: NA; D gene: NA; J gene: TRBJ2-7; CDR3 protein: CAWSKNTAYEQYF; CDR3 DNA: TGTGCCTGGAGTAAGAACACCGCCTACGAGCAGTACTTC
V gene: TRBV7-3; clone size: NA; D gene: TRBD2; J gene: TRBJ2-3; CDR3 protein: CASSFSGISDTQYF; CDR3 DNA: TGTGCCAGCAGCTTTAGCGGGATATCAGATACGCAGTATTTT
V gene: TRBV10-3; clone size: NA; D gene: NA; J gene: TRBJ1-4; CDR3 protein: CAISGDRQLNEKLFF; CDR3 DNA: TGTGCCATCAGTGGCGATCGACAGCTTAATGAAAAACTGTTTTTT
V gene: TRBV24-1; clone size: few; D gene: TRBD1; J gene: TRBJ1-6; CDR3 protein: CATSLRKGQGNSPLHF; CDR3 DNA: TGTGCCACCTCACTCAGAAAAGGACAGGGCAATTCACCCCTCCACTTT
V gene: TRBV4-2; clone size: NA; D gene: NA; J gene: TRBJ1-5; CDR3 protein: CASSQGTGKVDSNQPQHF; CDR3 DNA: TGTGCCAGCAGCCAGGGTACAGGGAAAGTAGATAGCAATCAGCCCCAGCATTTT
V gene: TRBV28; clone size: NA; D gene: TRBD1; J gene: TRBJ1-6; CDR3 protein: CASSLDRGGPNSPLHF; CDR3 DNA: TGTGCCAGCAGCTTGGACAGGGGGGGGCCTAATTCACCCCTCCACTTT
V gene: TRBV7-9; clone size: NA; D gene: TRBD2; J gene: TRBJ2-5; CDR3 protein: CASSLGFRGGETQYF; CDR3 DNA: TGTGCCAGCAGCTTAGGGTTTCGGGGGGGAGAGACCCAGTACTTC
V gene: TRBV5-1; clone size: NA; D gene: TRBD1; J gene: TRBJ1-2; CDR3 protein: CASSQGTVVDGYTF; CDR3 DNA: TGCGCCAGCAGTCAGGGGACAGTTGTAGATGGCTACACCTTC
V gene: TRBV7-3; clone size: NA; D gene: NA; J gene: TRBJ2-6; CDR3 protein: CASSPTTTSGANVLTF; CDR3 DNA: TGTGCCAGCAGCCCGACGACAACCTCTGGGGCCAACGTCCTGACTTTC
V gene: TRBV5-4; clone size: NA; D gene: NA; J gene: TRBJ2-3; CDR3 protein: CASSLGPRGRTDTQYF; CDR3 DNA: TGTGCCAGCAGCTTGGGACCCAGGGGAAGAACAGATACGCAGTATTTT
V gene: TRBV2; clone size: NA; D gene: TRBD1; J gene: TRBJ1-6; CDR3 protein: CASSRDSDNSPLHF; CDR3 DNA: TGTGCCAGCTCCCGGGACAGCGATAATTCACCCCTCCACTTT
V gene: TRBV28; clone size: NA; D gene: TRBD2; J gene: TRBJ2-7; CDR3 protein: CASRTSGAYEQYF; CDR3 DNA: TGTGCCAGCAGGACTAGCGGTGCCTACGAGCAGTACTTC
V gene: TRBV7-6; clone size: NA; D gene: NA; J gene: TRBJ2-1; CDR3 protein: CASSFSQGYSYNEQFF; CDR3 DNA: TGTGCCAGCAGCTTCTCCCAGGGTTACTCCTACAATGAGCAGTTCTTC
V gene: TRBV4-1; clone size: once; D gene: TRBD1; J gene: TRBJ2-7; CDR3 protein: CASSLIPTGITYEQYF; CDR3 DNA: TGCGCCAGCAGCCTAATCCCGACAGGGATAACCTACGAGCAGTACTTC
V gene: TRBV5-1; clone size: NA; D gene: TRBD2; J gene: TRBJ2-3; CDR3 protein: CASSLRLAGDTQYF; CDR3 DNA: TGCGCCAGCAGCTTAAGATTAGCGGGAGATACGCAGTATTTT
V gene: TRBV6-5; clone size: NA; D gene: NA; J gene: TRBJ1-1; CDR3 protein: CASSYSRQQNTEAFF; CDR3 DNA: TGTGCCAGCAGTTACTCGAGGCAGCAGAACACTGAAGCTTTCTTT
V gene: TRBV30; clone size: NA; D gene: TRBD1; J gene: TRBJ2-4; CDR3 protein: CAWVRGTDDIQYF; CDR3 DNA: TGTGCCTGGGTTAGAGGGACAGATGACATTCAGTACTTC
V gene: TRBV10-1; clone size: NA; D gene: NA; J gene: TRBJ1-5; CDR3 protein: CASSVGTFGGNSNQPQHF; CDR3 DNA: TGCGCCAGCAGTGTGGGGACCTTTGGGGGGAATAGCAATCAGCCCCAGCATTTT
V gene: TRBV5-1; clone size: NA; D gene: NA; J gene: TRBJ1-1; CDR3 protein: CASSLDGGPTEAFF; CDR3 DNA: TGCGCCAGCAGCTTGGACGGCGGGCCCACTGAAGCTTTCTTT
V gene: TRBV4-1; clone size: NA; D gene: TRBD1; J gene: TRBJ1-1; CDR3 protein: CASSPRPGTALNTEAFF; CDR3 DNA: TGCGCCAGCAGCCCTCGACCGGGGACAGCCTTGAACACTGAAGCTTTCTTT
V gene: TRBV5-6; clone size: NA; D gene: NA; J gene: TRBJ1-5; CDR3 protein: CASSLAGAGNQPQHF; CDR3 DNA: TGTGCCAGCAGCTTGGCTGGGGCAGGCAATCAGCCCCAGCATTTT
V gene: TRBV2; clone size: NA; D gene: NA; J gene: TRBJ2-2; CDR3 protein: CASSGGQPPGTGELFF; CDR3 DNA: TGTGCCAGCAGTGGGGGCCAGCCTCCAGGCACCGGGGAGCTGTTTTTT
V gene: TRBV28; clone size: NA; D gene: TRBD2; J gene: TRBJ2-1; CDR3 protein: CASSSATSGPPSYNEQFF; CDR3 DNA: TGTGCCAGCAGTTCCGCAACTAGCGGCCCACCCTCCTACAATGAGCAGTTCTTC
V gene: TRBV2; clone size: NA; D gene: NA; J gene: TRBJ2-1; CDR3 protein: CASSELSGQSSYNEQFF; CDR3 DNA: TGTGCCAGCAGTGAGTTAAGCGGGCAGAGCTCCTACAATGAGCAGTTCTTC
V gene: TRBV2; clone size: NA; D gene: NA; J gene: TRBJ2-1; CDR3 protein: CASSVGTGARGFF; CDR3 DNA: NA
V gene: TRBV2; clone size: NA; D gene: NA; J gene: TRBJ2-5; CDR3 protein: CASSDLERVWTQYF; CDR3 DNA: TGTGCCAGCAGTGACCTGGAGAGGGTCTGGACCCAGTACTTC
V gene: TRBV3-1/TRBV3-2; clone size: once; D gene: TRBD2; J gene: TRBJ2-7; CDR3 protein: CASSRTSGSGLAEQYF; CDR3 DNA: TGTGCCAGCAGCCGGACTAGCGGGAGCGGTCTGGCTGAGCAGTACTTC
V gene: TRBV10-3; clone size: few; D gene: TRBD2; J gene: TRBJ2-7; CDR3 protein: CAISDRTSGRAYEQYF; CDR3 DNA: TGTGCCATCAGTGACAGGACTAGCGGGAGGGCCTACGAGCAGTACTTC
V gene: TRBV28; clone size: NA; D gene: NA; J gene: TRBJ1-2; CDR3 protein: CASSLPLDSYGYTF; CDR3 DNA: TGTGCCAGCAGTTTACCCCTAGACAGCTATGGCTACACCTTC
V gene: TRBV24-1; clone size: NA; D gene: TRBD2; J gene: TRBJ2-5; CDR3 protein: CATSDASGSGETQYF; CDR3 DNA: TGTGCCACCAGTGATGCTAGCGGGAGTGGGGAGACCCAGTACTTC
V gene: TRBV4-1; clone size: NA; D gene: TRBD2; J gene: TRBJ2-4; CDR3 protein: CASSLAGLAGGGAKNIQYF; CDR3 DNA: TGCGCCAGCAGCCTAGCGGGACTAGCGGGAGGGGGAGCCAAAAACATTCAGTACTTC
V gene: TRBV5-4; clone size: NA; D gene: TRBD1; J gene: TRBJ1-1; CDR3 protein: CASSPTQGVPAFF; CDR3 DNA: TGTGCCAGCAGCCCTACACAGGGGGTCCCAGCTTTCTTT
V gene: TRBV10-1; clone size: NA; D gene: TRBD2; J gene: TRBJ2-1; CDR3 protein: CASSGVSGIPQFF; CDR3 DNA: TGCGCCAGCAGTGGGGTGAGCGGGATCCCGCAGTTCTTC